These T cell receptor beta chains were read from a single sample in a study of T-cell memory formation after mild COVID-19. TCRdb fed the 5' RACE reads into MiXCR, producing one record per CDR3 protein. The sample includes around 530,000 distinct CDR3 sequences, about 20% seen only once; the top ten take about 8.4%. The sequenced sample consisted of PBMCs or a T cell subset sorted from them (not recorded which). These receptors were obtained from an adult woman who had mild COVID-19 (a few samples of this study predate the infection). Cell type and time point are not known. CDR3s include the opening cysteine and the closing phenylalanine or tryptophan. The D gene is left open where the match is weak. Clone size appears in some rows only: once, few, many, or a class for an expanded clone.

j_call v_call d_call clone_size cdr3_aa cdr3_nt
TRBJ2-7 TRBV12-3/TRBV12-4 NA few CASSFDGKYYEQYF TGTGCCAGCAGTTTTGACGGAAAGTACTACGAGCAGTACTTC
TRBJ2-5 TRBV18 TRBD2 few CASSPQNAGVETQYF TGTGCCAGCTCACCACAAAACGCGGGAGTAGAGACCCAGTACTTC
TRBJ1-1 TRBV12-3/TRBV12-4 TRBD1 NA CASSEDRGGNTEAFF TGTGCCAGCAGCGAGGACAGGGGCGGGAACACTGAAGCTTTCTTT
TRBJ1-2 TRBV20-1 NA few CSARAKSGDANYGYTF TGCAGTGCTAGAGCTAAATCGGGGGACGCTAACTATGGCTACACCTTC
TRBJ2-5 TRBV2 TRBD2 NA CASSVHRLAGRAQETQYF TGTGCCAGCAGTGTTCACCGACTAGCGGGTAGAGCGCAAGAGACCCAGTACTTC
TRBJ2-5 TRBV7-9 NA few CASTDGRNGGTQYF TGTGCCAGCACCGACGGACGGAACGGAGGGACCCAGTACTTC
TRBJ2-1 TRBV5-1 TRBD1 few CASSLGDRAHEQFF TGCGCCAGCAGCTTGGGAGACAGGGCCCATGAGCAGTTCTTC
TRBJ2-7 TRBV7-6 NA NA CASRQKAAYEQYF TGTGCCAGCAGGCAGAAAGCGGCCTACGAGCAGTACTTC
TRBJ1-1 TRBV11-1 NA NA CASSFPRGDMNTEAFF TGTGCCAGCAGCTTCCCCAGGGGCGACATGAACACTGAAGCTTTCTTT
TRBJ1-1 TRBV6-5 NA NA CASSYWFAGNTEAFF TGTGCCAGCAGTTACTGGTTTGCAGGGAACACTGAAGCTTTCTTT
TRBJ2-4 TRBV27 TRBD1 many CASRSLRDRGPLGKNIQYF TGTGCCAGCAGATCCCTCCGGGACAGGGGACCCTTGGGCAAAAACATTCAGTACTTC
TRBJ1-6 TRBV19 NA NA CASSGTADSPLHF TGTGCCAGTAGCGGGACTGCTGATTCACCCCTCCACTTT
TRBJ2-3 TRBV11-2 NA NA CASSLGRQGGRDTQYF TGTGCCAGCAGCTTAGGTCGTCAGGGGGGCCGAGATACGCAGTATTTT
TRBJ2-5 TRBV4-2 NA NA CASSQAQGTQETQYF TGTGCCAGCAGCCAAGCCCAGGGAACCCAAGAGACCCAGTACTTC
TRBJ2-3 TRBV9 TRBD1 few CASSASGTGADTQYF TGTGCCAGCAGCGCGTCCGGGACAGGGGCAGATACGCAGTATTTT
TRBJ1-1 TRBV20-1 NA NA CSALRGNTEAFF TGCAGTGCTCTTAGGGGGAACACTGAAGCTTTCTTT
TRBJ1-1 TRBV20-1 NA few CSATPAVAANTEAFF TGCAGTGCTACTCCCGCTGTGGCAGCGAACACTGAAGCTTTCTTT
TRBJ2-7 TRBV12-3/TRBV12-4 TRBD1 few CASSGWTGGSYEQYF TGTGCCAGCAGTGGGTGGACAGGGGGCTCCTACGAGCAGTACTTC